The entry below gives a single TCR beta chain sequence along with its context. Its cognate antigen is unknown. The sample is drawn from a study of OX40 agonist ivuxolimab in advanced cancers. Overall study context: Patients received intravenous ivuxolimab every 2 weeks at 0.01 to 10 mg/kg. The study's findings and limits: There was clonal expansion of CD4+ and CD8+ blood T cells by week 6 at 0.1 to 3.0 mg/kg.

Repertoires were generated with immunoSEQ multiplex PCR, while TCRdb's copy carries only in-frame clones and drops some. The repertoire holds roughly 70,000 clones, with 75% to 90% as singletons. This CDR3 has 15 amino acids. Germline assignment: CDR1 SNHLY and CDR2 FYNNEI. Trimming cost V 8 bases and J 2 bases, with 17 bases left between them. The TCR originated in an adult with an advanced solid tumor such as melanoma, head and neck, liver or kidney cancer. The source was CD4+ or CD8+ T cells sorted from blood, collected in a trial of the OX40 agonist ivuxolimab. This chain uses TRBV2 with TRBJ2-3, with D uncertain. The CDR3 DNA is TGTGCCAGCCAACGGAGAGACCAGGTCACAGATACGCAGTATTTT. Its translation is CASQRRDQVTDTQYF.